This T cell receptor beta chain derives from a study of T cell repertoires in cytomegalovirus infection. With 1 base removed from V and 2 bases from J, the gap between germline ends came to 12 bases. The CDR3 is 15 residues long. Germline V lookup: CDR1 SGHRS, CDR2 YFSETQ. Study findings and constraints: Accumulated public TCR beta family frequency recognized individuals carrying CMV together with the relevant HLA. What dominated the ex vivo response were HLA-C-restricted CMV-specific TCR beta clonotypes.

This clonotype was seen only a few times. Its antigen is not known. TCRdb reprocessed the reads via MiXCR and lists one record per CDR3 protein. The sample comprises about 150,000 distinct CDR3 sequences, 23% of which are singletons, and roughly 11% rests with the top ten. The chain carries TRBV5-1 and TRBJ1-2; unclear D gene. The origin of this receptor is a human donor in good health (CMV status not recorded). Some clones in this sample may be carry-over from other donors' samples. Sequenced sample: PBMCs. CDR3 DNA: TGCGCCAGCAGCTTGAAGGCAGGAGGCAACTATGGCTACACCTTC. It specifies CASSLKAGGNYGYTF.